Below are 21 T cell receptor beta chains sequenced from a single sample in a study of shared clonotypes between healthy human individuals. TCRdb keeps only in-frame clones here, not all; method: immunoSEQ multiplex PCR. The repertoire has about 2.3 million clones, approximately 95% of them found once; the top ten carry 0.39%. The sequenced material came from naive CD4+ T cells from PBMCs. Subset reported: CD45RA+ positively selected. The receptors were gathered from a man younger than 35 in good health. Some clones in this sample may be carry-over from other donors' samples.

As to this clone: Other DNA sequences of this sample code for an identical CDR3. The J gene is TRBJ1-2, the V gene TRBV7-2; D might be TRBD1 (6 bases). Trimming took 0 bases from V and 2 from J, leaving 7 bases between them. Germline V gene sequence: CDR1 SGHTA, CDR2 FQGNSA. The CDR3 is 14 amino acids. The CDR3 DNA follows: TGTGCCAGCAGCTTAGCGGGGGCCAACTATGGCTACACCTTC. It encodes CASSLAGANYGYTF. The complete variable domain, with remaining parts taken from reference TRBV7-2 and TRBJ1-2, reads GAGVSQSPSNKVTEKGKDVELRCDPISGHTALYWYRQSLGQGLEFLIYFQGNSAPDKSGLPSDRFSAERTGGSVSTLTIQRTQQEDSAVYLCASSLAGANYGYTFGSGTRLTVV.

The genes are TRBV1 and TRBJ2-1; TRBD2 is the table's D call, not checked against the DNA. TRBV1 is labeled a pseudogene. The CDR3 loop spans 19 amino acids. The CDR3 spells CTSSQDRGGGRGGMNEQFF. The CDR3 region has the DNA TGCACCAGCAGCCAAGATCGAGGAGGCGGGAGAGGGGGAATGAATGAGCAGTTCTTC.

In DNA form, the CDR3 reads TGTGCCATCAGTGAGTCAAGTTCCTACGAGCAGTACTTC. This codes for CAISESSSYEQYF. V usage is TRBV10-3 and J usage is TRBJ2-7; unclear D gene. Per the germline V gene, CDR1 is ENHRY and CDR2 is SYGVKD. The CDR3 contains 13 residues. Trimming removed 0 bases at V and 1 base at J, with 4 bases between.

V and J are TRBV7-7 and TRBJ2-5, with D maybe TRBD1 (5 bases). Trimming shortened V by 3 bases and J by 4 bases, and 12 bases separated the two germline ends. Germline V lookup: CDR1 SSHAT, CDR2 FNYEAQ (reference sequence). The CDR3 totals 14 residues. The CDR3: CASSFNQGSETQYF. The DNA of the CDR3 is TGTGCCAGCAGCTTTAACCAGGGCTCAGAGACCCAGTACTTC.

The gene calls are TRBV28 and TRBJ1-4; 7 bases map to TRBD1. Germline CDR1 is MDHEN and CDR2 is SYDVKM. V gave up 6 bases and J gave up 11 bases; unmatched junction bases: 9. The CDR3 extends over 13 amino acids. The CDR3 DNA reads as TGTGCCAGCAGCGGACAGGCCCAGGGGAAACTGTTTTTT. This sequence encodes CASSGQAQGKLFF.

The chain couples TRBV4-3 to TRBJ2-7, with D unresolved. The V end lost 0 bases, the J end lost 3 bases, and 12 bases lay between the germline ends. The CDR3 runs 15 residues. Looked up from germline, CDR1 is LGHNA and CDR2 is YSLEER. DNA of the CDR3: TGCGCCAGCAGCCAAGATTGGCAGACTTACTACGAGCAGTACTTC. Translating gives CASSQDWQTYYEQYF.

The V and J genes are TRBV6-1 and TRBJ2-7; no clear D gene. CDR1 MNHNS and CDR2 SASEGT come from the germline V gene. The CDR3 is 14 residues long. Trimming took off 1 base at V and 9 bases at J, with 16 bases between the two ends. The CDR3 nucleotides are TGTGCCAGCAGTGAAGTGCCCGAACCATCAGGGCAGTACTTC. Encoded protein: CASSEVPEPSGQYF.

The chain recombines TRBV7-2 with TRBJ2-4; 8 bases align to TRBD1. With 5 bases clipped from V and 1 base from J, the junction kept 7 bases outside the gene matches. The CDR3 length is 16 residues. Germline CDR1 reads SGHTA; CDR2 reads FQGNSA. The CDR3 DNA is TGTGCCAGCAGCGTCGGACAGGGAATGGCCAAAAACATTCAGTACTTC. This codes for CASSVGQGMAKNIQYF. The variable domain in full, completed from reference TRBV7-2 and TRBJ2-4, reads GAGVSQSPSNKVTEKGKDVELRCDPISGHTALYWYRQSLGQGLEFLIYFQGNSAPDKSGLPSDRFSAERTGGSVSTLTIQRTQQEDSAVYLCASSVGQGMAKNIQYFGAGTRLSVL.

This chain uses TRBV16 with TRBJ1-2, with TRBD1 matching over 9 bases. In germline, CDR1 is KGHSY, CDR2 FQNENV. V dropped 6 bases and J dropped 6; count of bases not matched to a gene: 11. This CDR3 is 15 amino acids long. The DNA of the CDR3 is TGTGCCAGCAGAGGTACAGGGGGCGCTGAAAATGGCTACACCTTC. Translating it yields CASRGTGGAENGYTF.

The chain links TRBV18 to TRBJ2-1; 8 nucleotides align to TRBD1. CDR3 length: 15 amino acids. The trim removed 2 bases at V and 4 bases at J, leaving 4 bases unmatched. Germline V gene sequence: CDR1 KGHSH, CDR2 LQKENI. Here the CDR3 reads CASSPAGGGYNEQFF. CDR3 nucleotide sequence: TGTGCCAGCTCACCAGCAGGGGGCGGGTACAATGAGCAGTTCTTC.

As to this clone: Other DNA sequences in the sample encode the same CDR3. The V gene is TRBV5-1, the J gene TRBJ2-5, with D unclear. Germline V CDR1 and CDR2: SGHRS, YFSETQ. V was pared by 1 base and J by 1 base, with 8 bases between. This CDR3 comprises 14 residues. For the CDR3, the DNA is TGCGCCAGCAGCTTGCTGGCCAGCCAAGAGACCCAGTACTTC. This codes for CASSLLASQETQYF.

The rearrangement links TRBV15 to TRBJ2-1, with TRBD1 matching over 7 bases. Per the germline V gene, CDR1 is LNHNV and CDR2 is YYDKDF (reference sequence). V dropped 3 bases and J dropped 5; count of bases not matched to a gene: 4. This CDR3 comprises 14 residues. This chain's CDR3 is CATSRGQTNNEQFF. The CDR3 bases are TGTGCCACCAGCAGGGGACAGACAAACAATGAGCAGTTCTTC.

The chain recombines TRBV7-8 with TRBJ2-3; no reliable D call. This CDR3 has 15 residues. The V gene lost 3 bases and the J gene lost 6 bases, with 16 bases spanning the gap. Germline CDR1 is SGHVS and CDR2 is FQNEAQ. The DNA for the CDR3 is TGTGCCAGCAGCTTTCTGCTAGTTGGCAGTGATACGCAGTATTTT. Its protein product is CASSFLLVGSDTQYF.

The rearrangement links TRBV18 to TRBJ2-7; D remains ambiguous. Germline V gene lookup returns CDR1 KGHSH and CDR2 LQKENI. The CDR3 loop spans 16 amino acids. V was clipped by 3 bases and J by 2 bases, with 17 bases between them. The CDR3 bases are TGTGCCAGCTCACCGCTAAAAGCCCCAGTGACCTACGAGCAGTACTTC. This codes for CASSPLKAPVTYEQYF.

Here the CDR3 reads CASSPSGYSYEQYF. CDR3 DNA: TGTGCCAGCAGCCCTAGCGGGTACTCCTACGAGCAGTACTTC. The gene calls are TRBV9 and TRBJ2-7, with TRBD2 matching over 8 bases. The CDR3 runs 14 residues. V shed 4 bases and J 0 bases; nucleotides not matched to a gene: 3. CDR1 and CDR2 from the germline V gene are SGDLS and YYNGEE.

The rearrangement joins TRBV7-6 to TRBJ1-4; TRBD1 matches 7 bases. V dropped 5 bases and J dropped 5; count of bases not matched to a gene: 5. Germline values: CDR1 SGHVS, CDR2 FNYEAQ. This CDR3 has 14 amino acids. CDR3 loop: CASSMTGNNEKLFF. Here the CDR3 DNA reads TGTGCCAGCAGCATGACAGGGAACAATGAAAAACTGTTTTTT.

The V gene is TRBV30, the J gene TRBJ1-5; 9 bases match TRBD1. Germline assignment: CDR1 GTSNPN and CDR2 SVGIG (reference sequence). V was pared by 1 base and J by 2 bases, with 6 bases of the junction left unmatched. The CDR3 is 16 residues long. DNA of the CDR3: TGTGCCTGGAGTGGCACAGGGGGCGGGCGCAATCAGCCCCAGCATTTT. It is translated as CAWSGTGGGRNQPQHF. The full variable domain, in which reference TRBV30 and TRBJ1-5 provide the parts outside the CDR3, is SQTIHQWPATLVQPVGSPLSLECTVEGTSNPNLYWYRQAAGRGLQLLFYSVGIGQISSEVPQNLSASRPQDRQFILSSKKLLLSDSGFYLCAWSGTGGGRNQPQHFGDGTRLSIL.

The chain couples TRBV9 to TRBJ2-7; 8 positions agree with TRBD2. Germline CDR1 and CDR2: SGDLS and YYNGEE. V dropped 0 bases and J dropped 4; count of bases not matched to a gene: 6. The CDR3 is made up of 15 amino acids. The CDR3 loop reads CASSVASGPTYEQYF. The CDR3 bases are TGTGCCAGCAGCGTAGCTAGCGGGCCTACTTACGAGCAGTACTTC. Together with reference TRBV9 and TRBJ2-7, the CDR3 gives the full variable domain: DSGVTQTPKHLITATGQRVTLRCSPRSGDLSVYWYQQSLDQGLQFLIQYYNGEERAKGNILERFSAQQFPDLHSELNLSSLELGDSALYFCASSVASGPTYEQYFGPGTRLTVT.

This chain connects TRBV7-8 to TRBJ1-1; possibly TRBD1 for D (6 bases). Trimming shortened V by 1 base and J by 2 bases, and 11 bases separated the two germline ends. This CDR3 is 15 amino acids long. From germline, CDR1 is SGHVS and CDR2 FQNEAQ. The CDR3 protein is CASSLVRGQNTEAFF. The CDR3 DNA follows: TGTGCCAGCAGCTTAGTTCGGGGGCAAAACACTGAAGCTTTCTTT.

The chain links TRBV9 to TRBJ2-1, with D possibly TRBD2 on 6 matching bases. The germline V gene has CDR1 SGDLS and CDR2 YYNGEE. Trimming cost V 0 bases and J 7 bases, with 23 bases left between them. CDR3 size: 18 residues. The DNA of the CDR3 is TGTGCCAGCAGCGTAGTCGGTAGCGGCTCTTTCCCGGGGAATGAGCAGTTCTTC. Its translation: CASSVVGSGSFPGNEQFF.

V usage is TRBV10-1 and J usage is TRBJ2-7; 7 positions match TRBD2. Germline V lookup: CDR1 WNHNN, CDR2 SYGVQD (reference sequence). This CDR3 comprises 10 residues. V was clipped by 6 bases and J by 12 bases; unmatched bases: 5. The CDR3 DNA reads TGCGCCAGCAGGCTCGGCGGGGGGTACTTC. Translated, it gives CASRLGGGYF.